This T cell receptor beta chain was recovered during a study of regulatory T cells in long-lasting Graves disease. Overall study context: Over 5 years on antithyroid drugs plus positive TSH receptor antibodies marked Graves' disease as persistent. Points from the study as a whole: Gene preferences differed: TRBV28, TRBJ1-2, TRBJ2-5 in persistent cases.

Many counts were recorded for this clonotype. The target antigen is unknown. Time point given: persistent/refractory GD, antithyroid drugs over 5 years with positive TRAb. From PBMCs, RNA was extracted and then used to make the TCR library. iRepertoire HTBI primers and Arm-PCR of CDR3 regions built TCR beta libraries. TCRdb re-called the multiplex PCR reads through MiXCR, storing one row per CDR3 protein. The table includes about 290,000 distinct CDR3 sequences, around 20% detected once. The CDR3 is 15 residues long. Trimming stripped 5 bases from V and 4 bases from J, with 18 bases between. This clonotype was obtained from a female donor with Graves disease. The V gene is TRBV12-3 or TRBV12-4, the J gene TRBJ2-7; D possibly corresponds to TRBD2 (6 bases). The sequencing here drew on peripheral blood mononuclear cells (PBMCs), taken when the disease was refractory, from a patient treated with antithyroid drugs. The CDR3 sequence: CASSPGDGGVYEQYF. CDR3 in DNA: TGTGCCAGCAGTCCGGGGGACGGAGGGGTTTACGAGCAGTACTTC.